Shown below are 32 T cell receptor beta chains from a single sample sequenced in a study of cytomegalovirus exposure and HLA in healthy donors. The PCR was carried out with 60 Vbeta primers and 13 Jbeta primers. Clones were sequenced by immunoSEQ multiplex PCR, and TCRdb holds only the in-frame ones, with some missing. The repertoire holds 150,000 to 200,000 clones, roughly three quarters seen once, with 7% to 9% in the top ten. The sequenced sample consisted of PBMCs. These receptors all come from a male donor in good health and CMV-seropositive.

The chain uses TRBV2 and TRBJ2-1; D ambiguous. The CDR3 length is 14 residues. V shed 8 bases and J shed 1 base, with 12 bases lying between them. CDR1 and CDR2 from the germline V gene are SNHLY and FYNNEI. This CDR3 is CASDFSDSYNEQFF. Written as DNA, the CDR3 is TGTGCCAGCGACTTCTCAGATTCCTACAATGAGCAGTTCTTC.

J is TRBJ2-7 and V is TRBV2, with D perhaps matching TRBD2 (7 bases). The CDR3 spans 14 residues. V gave up 3 bases and J gave up 7 bases, with 16 bases separating them. Germline lookup yields CDR1 SNHLY and CDR2 FYNNEI. Here the CDR3 DNA reads TGTGCCAGCAGTGATGGGGGGGGCCTGAAAGAGCAGTACTTC. This codes for CASSDGGGLKEQYF. The full variable domain, in which reference TRBV2 and TRBJ2-7 provide the parts outside the CDR3, is EPEVTQTPSHQVTQMGQEVILRCVPISNHLYFYWYRQILGQKVEFLVSFYNNEISEKSEIFDDQFSVERPDGSNFTLKIRSTKLEDSAMYFCASSDGGGLKEQYFGPGTRLTVT.

This clone was seen a few times. Here the CDR3 reads CASSFLGRGPYEQYF. The CDR3 DNA reads as TGTGCCAGCAGTTTTCTCGGGAGGGGGCCCTACGAGCAGTACTTC. This rearrangement joins TRBV6-5 to TRBJ2-7; tentatively, D is TRBD2 (8 bases). V was shortened by 4 bases and J by 2 bases, with 15 bases between the two germline ends. The CDR3 consists of 15 residues. The germline V gene encodes CDR1 MNHEY and CDR2 SVGAGI.

The genes are TRBV2 and TRBJ2-7, with D maybe TRBD1 (6 bases). CDR1 and CDR2 (germline): SNHLY, FYNNEI. Trimming removed 7 bases from V and 4 bases from J, with 14 bases in between. There are 13 residues in the CDR3. The CDR3 reads CASTEGGRYEQYF. In DNA form, the CDR3 reads TGTGCCAGCACCGAAGGGGGAAGGTACGAGCAGTACTTC. The full variable domain, with the rest looked up from reference TRBV2 and TRBJ2-7, is EPEVTQTPSHQVTQMGQEVILRCVPISNHLYFYWYRQILGQKVEFLVSFYNNEISEKSEIFDDQFSVERPDGSNFTLKIRSTKLEDSAMYFCASTEGGRYEQYFGPGTRLTVT.

The chain carries TRBV4-1 and TRBJ1-3; TRBD1 matches 7 bases. This CDR3 is built from 17 residues. With 5 bases clipped from V and 5 bases from J, the junction kept 15 bases outside the gene matches. In germline, CDR1 is MGHRA, CDR2 YSYEKL. The CDR3 nucleotides are TGCGCCAGCAGCTTCAATCCGTCGGGACAGTCCAGAAACACCATATATTTT. Translation gives CASSFNPSGQSRNTIYF.

This clone was seen only once. The DNA of the CDR3 is TGTGCCAGCAGCTTAGCAACACAGGGGGCTGAGACCCAGTACTTC. This sequence encodes CASSLATQGAETQYF. The chain joins TRBV7-9 to TRBJ2-5; 9 bases agree with TRBD1. Germline values: CDR1 SEHNR, CDR2 FQNEAQ (reference sequence). The CDR3 is 15 amino acids. The trim removed 0 bases at V and 5 bases at J, leaving 4 bases unmatched.

The chain is built from TRBV6-5 and TRBJ1-1; no reliable D call. CDR1 MNHEY and CDR2 SVGAGI come from the germline V gene. V was pared by 5 bases and J by 8 bases, with 15 bases between. This CDR3 has 13 residues. The CDR3 spells CASSNPGVHEAFF. The CDR3 DNA is TGTGCCAGCAGTAACCCCGGTGTTCACGAAGCTTTCTTT.

The chain recombines TRBV7-6 with TRBJ2-7; D is unclear. Germline V gives CDR1 SGHVS, CDR2 FNYEAQ. The CDR3 sequence is 12 residues long. V was pared by 5 bases and J by 5 bases, with 10 bases between. CDR3 in amino acids: CASSPYKDEQYF. In DNA, the CDR3 is TGTGCCAGCAGCCCTTACAAAGACGAGCAGTACTTC.

This clone has only a few counts. The V call is TRBV6-5, the J call TRBJ2-7; D uncertain. Germline V gene data show CDR1 as MNHEY and CDR2 as SVGAGI. The V end lost 0 bases, the J end lost 5 bases, and 14 bases lay between the germline ends. This CDR3 spans 15 amino acids. The CDR3 DNA sequence: TGTGCCAGCAGTTACTCGAAGGCCCGACAAAACGAGCAGTACTTC. Encoded protein: CASSYSKARQNEQYF.

Details on this clone: An end of the junction does not agree with germline; a read error may underlie this. The chain has TRBV7-7 and TRBJ2-5, with 13 bases that match TRBD2. The V gene's germline CDR1 is SSHAT and CDR2 FNYEAQ (reference sequence). There are 15 residues in the CDR3. The CDR3 DNA is TGTGCTAGCAGCGGGACTAGCGGGGCCCAAGAGACCCAGTACTTC. Protein sequence: CASSGTSGAQETQYF.

This chain joins TRBV6-1 and TRBJ1-1; a possible D gene is TRBD1 (6 bases). This CDR3 is built from 14 residues. CDR1 and CDR2 from the germline V gene are MNHNS and SASEGT. Trimming took off 1 base at V and 3 bases at J, with 9 bases between the two ends. The CDR3, as DNA: TGTGCCAGCAGTGAAGGCTCAGGGGACACTGAAGCTTTCTTT. Its translation: CASSEGSGDTEAFF.

The genes are TRBV7-8 and TRBJ2-7; 7 nucleotides match TRBD1. With 5 bases clipped from V and 2 bases from J, the junction kept 6 bases outside the gene matches. Germline lookup yields CDR1 SGHVS and CDR2 FQNEAQ. The CDR3 is 14 residues long. In DNA, the CDR3 is TGTGCCAGCAGCATAAGGACAGGAGCCTACGAGCAGTACTTC. Amino acids: CASSIRTGAYEQYF.

The chain recombines TRBV30 with TRBJ1-2; 8 positions match TRBD1. The V gene's germline CDR1 is GTSNPN and CDR2 SVGIG (reference sequence). This CDR3 has 14 residues. V lost 3 bases to trimming and J lost 1 base; unmatched junction nucleotides: 4. Here the CDR3 reads CAWRWTGNNYGYTF. The CDR3 DNA follows: TGTGCCTGGAGGTGGACAGGGAATAACTATGGCTACACCTTC.

The chain is built from TRBV27 and TRBJ2-2; a possible D gene is TRBD2 (5 bases). The V end lost 3 bases, the J end lost 6 bases, and 17 bases lay between the germline ends. The germline V gene encodes CDR1 MNHEY and CDR2 SMNVEV (reference sequence). The CDR3 is 16 amino acids. The CDR3 loop is CASSFDDRGSAGELFF. In nucleotides, the CDR3 is TGTGCCAGCAGTTTTGACGATCGGGGTTCGGCCGGGGAGCTGTTTTTT.

The chain uses TRBV7-2 and TRBJ2-7, with a possible D match to TRBD2 (6 bases). Trimming took 4 bases from V and 6 from J, leaving 13 bases between them. Germline CDR1 and CDR2: SGHTA and FQGNSA. This CDR3 is 13 amino acids long. In DNA, the CDR3 is TGTGCCAGCAGCTCAGGCGGGGAGGTCGAGCAGTACTTC. Amino acid sequence: CASSSGGEVEQYF.

The genes are TRBV30 and TRBJ2-3; D perhaps matches TRBD2 (6 bases). Germline CDR1 reads GTSNPN; CDR2 reads SVGIG (reference sequence). This CDR3 has 15 residues. V lost 3 bases to trimming and J lost 1 base, with 14 bases between them. CDR3 in DNA: TGTGCCTGGAGGGGTAGCGGCCAGGGCACAGATACGCAGTATTTT. It translates to CAWRGSGQGTDTQYF.

This chain uses TRBV4-2 with TRBJ2-1, with 10 bases fitting TRBD2. J lost 4 bases, V lost 0 bases, and 3 bases had no gene match. This CDR3 contains 16 residues. Looked up from germline, CDR1 is LGHNA and CDR2 is YNFKEQ. The CDR3 DNA is TGTGCCAGCAGCCAAGAAGCGGGGGGGCGGTACAATGAGCAGTTCTTC. This codes for CASSQEAGGRYNEQFF.

The rearrangement links TRBV27 to TRBJ1-3; perhaps TRBD1 as D (5 bases). The CDR3 consists of 13 residues. The germline V and J ends were trimmed by 8 bases and 0 bases, with 8 bases remaining between them. CDR1 is MNHEY, CDR2 SMNVEV, per germline (reference sequence). DNA of the CDR3: TGTGCCAGCTCGGGGGTCTCTGGAAACACCATATATTTT. Protein: CASSGVSGNTIYF.

On this clone itself: Within the sample, other DNA sequences also encode this same CDR3. CDR3 coding DNA: TGTGCCAGCAGCCCTTGGGGAGGGGGGAATGAGCAGTTCTTC. As protein: CASSPWGGGNEQFF. The chain carries TRBV11-2 and TRBJ2-1; maybe TRBD2 (7 bases). The ends were cut back, 5 bases at V and 7 bases at J, with 15 bases in the middle. This CDR3 is built from 14 residues. Germline lookup yields CDR1 SGHAT and CDR2 FQNNGV.

V is TRBV5-1 and J is TRBJ2-3; TRBD1 matches 7 bases. J lost 7 bases, V lost 2 bases, and 16 bases had no gene match. The CDR3 contains 17 residues. Per the germline V gene, CDR1 is SGHRS and CDR2 is YFSETQ. CDR3 residues: CASSFPPKTGWRNTQYF. DNA of the CDR3: TGCGCCAGCAGCTTCCCACCAAAGACAGGGTGGAGGAATACGCAGTATTTT.

This chain joins TRBV27 and TRBJ1-2; 7 bases fit TRBD1. CDR1 is MNHEY and CDR2 is SMNVEV in the germline V gene (reference sequence). CDR3 length equals 14 residues. The J segment lost 6 bases and the V segment lost 5 bases, leaving 9 bases of the junction unmatched. The CDR3 is CASSIRQGRHGYTF. CDR3 nucleotide sequence: TGTGCCAGCAGTATCCGACAGGGACGCCATGGCTACACCTTC.

The chain is built from TRBV19 and TRBJ1-2; 7 bases are a match to TRBD1. This CDR3 is built from 15 residues. Losses at the gene ends were 3 bases for V and 0 bases for J; bases not matched to a gene: 4. Germline CDR1 is LNHDA and CDR2 is SQIVND (reference sequence). The CDR3 nucleotides are TGTGCCAGTAGTATGGACAGGAGAGCTAACTATGGCTACACCTTC. Translated: CASSMDRRANYGYTF.

The V call is TRBV29-1, the J call TRBJ2-7; D possibly corresponds to TRBD2 (5 bases). Trimming pared 5 bases from V and 0 bases from J, leaving 8 bases between. The CDR3 is made up of 12 amino acids. Germline V lookup: CDR1 SQVTM, CDR2 ANQGSEA. The CDR3 DNA follows: TGCAGCGTTTATGGACTCTCCTACGAGCAGTACTTC. Encoded protein: CSVYGLSYEQYF.

This sequence joins TRBV5-1 and TRBJ2-3; 7 positions agree with TRBD2. Germline assignment: CDR1 SGHRS and CDR2 YFSETQ. The J segment lost 0 bases and the V segment lost 0 bases, leaving 4 bases of the junction unmatched. This CDR3 is built from 16 residues. CDR3 bases: TGCGCCAGCAGCTTGGGCCCTAGCGGTAGCACAGATACGCAGTATTTT. It encodes CASSLGPSGSTDTQYF.

The chain combines TRBV7-2 with TRBJ2-2, with TRBD1 as a possible D gene (6 bases). Germline V lookup: CDR1 SGHTA, CDR2 FQGNSA. The CDR3 loop spans 15 amino acids. Trimming stripped 7 bases from V and 1 base from J, with 13 bases between. CDR3 in DNA: TGTGCCAGCACCGAGAGGGGACAGAACACCGGGGAGCTGTTTTTT. Protein product: CASTERGQNTGELFF.

CDR3 DNA sequence: TGTGCCAGCAGACTTCACCGGGACACTGATGAAGCTTTCTTT. It yields the protein CASRLHRDTDEAFF. The genes are TRBV6-5 and TRBJ1-1; possible D gene TRBD1, 6 bases. The CDR3 consists of 14 residues. The germline V gene has CDR1 MNHEY and CDR2 SVGAGI. V lost 6 bases to trimming and J lost 7 bases, with 18 bases between them.

This clone was counted only a few times. The chain has TRBV2 and TRBJ2-2; 8 bases are a match to TRBD2. The CDR3 has 15 amino acids. Unmatched junction bases numbered 7, after V lost 6 bases and J lost 4 bases. Germline loops: CDR1 SNHLY, CDR2 FYNNEI. The CDR3 nucleotides read TGTGCCAGCAGAGCGGGGGTTAGTGGCACCGGGGAGCTGTTTTTT. Protein: CASRAGVSGTGELFF.

This clone was seen only once. The chain has TRBV6-8 and TRBJ1-5; 7 bases line up with TRBD1. The CDR3 runs to 17 residues. Trimming took 11 bases from V and 6 from J; bases not matched to a gene: 22. Germline lookup yields CDR1 MNHGY and CDR2 SAAAGT. The CDR3: CAPAMGAGGFQSQPQHF. In DNA form, the CDR3 reads TGTGCCCCAGCAATGGGAGCAGGGGGGTTCCAATCTCAGCCCCAGCATTTT.

The chain has TRBV2 and TRBJ2-1; 10 bases match TRBD2. Germline V CDR1 and CDR2: SNHLY, FYNNEI. J gave up 4 bases and V 5 bases, and 5 bases lay outside the gene matches. The CDR3 extends over 15 amino acids. Here the CDR3 DNA reads TGTGCCAGCAGTTCGGCTAGCGGGGGTTACAATGAGCAGTTCTTC. Translation: CASSSASGGYNEQFF.

The chain employs TRBV19 and TRBJ1-4, with D perhaps matching TRBD1 (5 bases). Germline CDR1 is LNHDA and CDR2 is SQIVND (reference sequence). The CDR3 spans 14 residues. V was trimmed by 7 bases and J by 14 bases, leaving 23 bases between them. Here the CDR3 reads CASNTRHTGGRLFF. The CDR3 nucleotides read TGTGCCAGTAATACCAGGCATACAGGTGGGAGGCTGTTTTTT.

This chain uses TRBV19 with TRBJ2-5; D possibly corresponds to TRBD2 (5 bases). The CDR3 has 17 amino acids. Between the trimmed V and J ends, which lost 6 bases and 1 base, there was a span of 21 bases. Germline V gene lookup returns CDR1 LNHDA and CDR2 SQIVND (reference sequence). CDR3 nucleotide sequence: TGTGCCAGTAGGGAAGGAGGTGGTCAGAGGGCCCAAGAGACCCAGTACTTC. It translates to CASREGGGQRAQETQYF.

Comments on this clone: The sample holds other DNA sequences that translate to the same CDR3. This chain links TRBV6-1 with TRBJ1-4; TRBD1 might be the D (5 bases). The germline gives CDR1 MNHNS, CDR2 SASEGT. This CDR3 has 14 residues. Trimming pared 2 bases from V and 1 base from J, leaving 5 bases between. CDR3 bases: TGTGCCAGCAGTGAAAGGGGAACTAATGAAAAACTGTTTTTT. It is translated as CASSERGTNEKLFF.